This entry is about one T cell receptor beta chain. The sample is drawn from a study of blood T cell repertoires in COVID-19. Overall study: Material from acute and convalescent COVID-19 was sourced from the United States, Italy and Spain. T cells, B-cell-depleted T cells, or PBMCs supplied cDNA or gDNA.

Trimming cost V 7 bases and J 5 bases, with 14 bases left between them. The CDR3 spans 13 residues. Germline V gene data show CDR1 as MDHEN and CDR2 as SYDVKM. Per the original methods: Nucleated cell number was recorded as an estimate derived from reference gene primer amplification. Here immunoSEQ multiplex PCR was the method, and the copy in TCRdb shows in-frame clones only, minus some. That table furnishes V, J and clone size, whereas the DNA furnished D and trimming. The sample includes about 330,000 clones, roughly 90% of them seen just once. What was sequenced was peripheral blood. The TCR originated in a woman aged 45-59 years with active or convalescent COVID-19. The chain combines TRBV28 with TRBJ2-5; D possibly corresponds to TRBD2 (6 bases). CDR3 protein: CASKGGGWETQYF. CDR3 coding DNA: TGTGCCAGCAAGGGCGGAGGGTGGGAGACCCAGTACTTC. Full variable domain (missing parts from reference TRBV28 and TRBJ2-5): DVKVTQSSRYLVKRTGEKVFLECVQDMDHENMFWYRQDPGLGLRLIYFSYDVKMKEKGDIPEGYSVSREKKERFSLILESASTNQTSMYLCASKGGGWETQYFGPGTRLLVL.